This T cell receptor (beta chain) was obtained from a study of graft-versus-host responses after intestinal transplantation. Clones were sequenced by immunoSEQ multiplex PCR, and TCRdb holds only the in-frame ones, with some missing. The table includes 70,000 to 100,000 clones, approximately 91% detected once. Germline V gene lookup returns CDR1 WNHNN and CDR2 SYGVQD (reference sequence). This CDR3 is 18 amino acids long. With 2 bases removed from V and 0 bases from J, the gap between germline ends came to 16 bases. On this clone itself: Its matching antigen is unknown.

V usage is TRBV10-1 and J usage is TRBJ1-4; D is ambiguous. This clonotype was obtained from a human donor who received an intestinal transplant. Sequencing was performed on unstimulated CD4+ T cells sorted from spleen or lymph node cells, taken before intestinal transplant. DNA for the CDR3: TGCGCCAGCAGTGAGGCTCGGCCCGGGAGGGCAACTAATGAAAAACTGTTTTTT. Its protein is CASSEARPGRATNEKLFF.